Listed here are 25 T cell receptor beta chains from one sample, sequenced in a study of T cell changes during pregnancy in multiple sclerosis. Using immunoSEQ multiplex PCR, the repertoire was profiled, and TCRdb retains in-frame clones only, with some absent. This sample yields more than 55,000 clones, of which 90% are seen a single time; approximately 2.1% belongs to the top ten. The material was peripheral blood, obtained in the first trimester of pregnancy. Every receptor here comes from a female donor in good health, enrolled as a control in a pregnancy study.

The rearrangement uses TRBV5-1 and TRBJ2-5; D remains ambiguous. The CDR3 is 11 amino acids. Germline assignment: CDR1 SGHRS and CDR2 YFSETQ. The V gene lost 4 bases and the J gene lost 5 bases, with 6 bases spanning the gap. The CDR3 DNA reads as TGCGCCAGCAGCCCCGTGGAGACCCAGTACTTC. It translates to CASSPVETQYF.

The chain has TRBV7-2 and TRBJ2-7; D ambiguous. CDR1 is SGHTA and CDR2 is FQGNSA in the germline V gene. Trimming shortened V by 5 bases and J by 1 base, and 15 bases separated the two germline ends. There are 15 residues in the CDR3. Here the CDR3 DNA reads TGTGCCAGCAGCCCTCGAGAGCATGTTTCCTACGAGCAGTACTTC. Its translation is CASSPREHVSYEQYF.

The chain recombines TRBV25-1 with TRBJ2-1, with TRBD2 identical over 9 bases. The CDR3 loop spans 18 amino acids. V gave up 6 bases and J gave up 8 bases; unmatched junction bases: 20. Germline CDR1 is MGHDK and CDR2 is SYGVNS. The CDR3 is CASRSGSGREGPFDEQFF. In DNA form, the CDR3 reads TGTGCCAGCAGGTCAGGGTCGGGGCGGGAGGGCCCATTCGATGAGCAGTTCTTC.

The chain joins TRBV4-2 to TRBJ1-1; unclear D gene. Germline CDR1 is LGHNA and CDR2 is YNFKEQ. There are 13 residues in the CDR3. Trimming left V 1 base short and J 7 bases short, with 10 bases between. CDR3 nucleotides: TGTGCCAGCAGCCAAGGCGACCAGGTTGAAGCTTTCTTT. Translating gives CASSQGDQVEAFF.

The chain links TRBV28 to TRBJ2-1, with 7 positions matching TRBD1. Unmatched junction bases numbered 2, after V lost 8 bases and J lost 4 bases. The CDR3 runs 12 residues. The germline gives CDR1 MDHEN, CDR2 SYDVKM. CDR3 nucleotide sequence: TGTGCCAGCGAGGGACAGTACAATGAGCAGTTCTTC. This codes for CASEGQYNEQFF.

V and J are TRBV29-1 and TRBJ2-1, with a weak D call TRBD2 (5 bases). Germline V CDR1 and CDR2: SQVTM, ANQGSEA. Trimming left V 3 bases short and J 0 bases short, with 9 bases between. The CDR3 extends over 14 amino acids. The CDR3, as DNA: TGCAGCGTTGATCGAGGGAGCTCCTACAATGAGCAGTTCTTC. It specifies CSVDRGSSYNEQFF.

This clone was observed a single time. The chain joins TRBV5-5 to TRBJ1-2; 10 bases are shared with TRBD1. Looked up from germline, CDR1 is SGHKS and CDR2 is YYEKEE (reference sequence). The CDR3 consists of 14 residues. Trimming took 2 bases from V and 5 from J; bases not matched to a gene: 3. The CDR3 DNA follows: TGTGCCAGCAGCTTATCGGGACAGGGGTATGGCTACACCTTC. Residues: CASSLSGQGYGYTF.

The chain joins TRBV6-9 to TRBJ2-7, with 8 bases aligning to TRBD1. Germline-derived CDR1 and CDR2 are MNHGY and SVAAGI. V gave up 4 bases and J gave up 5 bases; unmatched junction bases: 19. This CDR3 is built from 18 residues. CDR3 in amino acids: CASSSPDRDGASDHEQYF. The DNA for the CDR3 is TGTGCCAGCAGTTCCCCGGACAGGGACGGGGCTAGCGACCACGAGCAGTACTTC.

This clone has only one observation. In nucleotides, the CDR3 is TGTGCCAGTAGTAGCCAGACTGACTACGAGCAGTACTTC. Amino acids: CASSSQTDYEQYF. The V call is TRBV19, the J call TRBJ2-7; D gene uncertain. Germline V gene sequence: CDR1 LNHDA, CDR2 SQIVND (reference sequence). The length of the CDR3 is 13 residues. Trimming took off 4 bases at V and 3 bases at J, with 10 bases between the two ends.

The CDR3 DNA sequence: TGTGCCAGCTCACCTTCGACAGGGGGAGATGAGACCCAGTACTTC. The encoded protein is CASSPSTGGDETQYF. The V gene is TRBV18, the J gene TRBJ2-5, with 9 nucleotides matching TRBD1. There are 15 residues in the CDR3. Trimming at V came to 3 bases and at J to 5 bases, leaving 7 bases not matched to a gene. Germline V gene data show CDR1 as KGHSH and CDR2 as LQKENI. Looking up the rest from reference TRBV18 and TRBJ2-5 gives the full variable domain: NAGVMQNPRHLVRRRGQEARLRCSPMKGHSHVYWYRQLPEEGLKFMVYLQKENIIDESGMPKERFSAEFPKEGPSILRIQQVVRGDSAAYFCASSPSTGGDETQYFGPGTRLLVL.

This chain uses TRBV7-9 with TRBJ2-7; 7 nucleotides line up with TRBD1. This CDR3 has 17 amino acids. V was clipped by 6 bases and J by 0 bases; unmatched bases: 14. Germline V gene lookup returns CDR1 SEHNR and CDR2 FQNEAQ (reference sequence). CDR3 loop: CASSSQPGTADSYEQYF. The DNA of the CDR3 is TGTGCCAGCAGTTCTCAACCCGGGACAGCAGACTCCTACGAGCAGTACTTC.

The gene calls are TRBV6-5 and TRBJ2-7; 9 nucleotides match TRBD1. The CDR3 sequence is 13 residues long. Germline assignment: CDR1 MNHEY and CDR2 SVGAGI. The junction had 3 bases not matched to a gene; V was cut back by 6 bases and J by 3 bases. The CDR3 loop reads CASSRGQGYEQYF. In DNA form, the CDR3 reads TGTGCCAGCAGCCGGGGACAGGGCTACGAGCAGTACTTC.

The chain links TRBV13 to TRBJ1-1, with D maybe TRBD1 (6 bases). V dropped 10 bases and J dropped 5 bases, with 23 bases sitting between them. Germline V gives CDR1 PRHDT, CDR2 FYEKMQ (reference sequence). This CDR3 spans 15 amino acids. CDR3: CATKGWGRQGTEAFF. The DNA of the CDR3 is TGTGCCACCAAGGGTTGGGGGCGCCAGGGTACTGAAGCTTTCTTT.

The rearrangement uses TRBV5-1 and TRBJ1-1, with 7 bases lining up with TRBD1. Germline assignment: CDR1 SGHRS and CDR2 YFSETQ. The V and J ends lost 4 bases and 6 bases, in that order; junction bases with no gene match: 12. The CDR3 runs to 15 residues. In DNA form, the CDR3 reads TGCGCCAGCAGCCACATCAACGACAGGGCATCTGAAGCTTTCTTT. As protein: CASSHINDRASEAFF.

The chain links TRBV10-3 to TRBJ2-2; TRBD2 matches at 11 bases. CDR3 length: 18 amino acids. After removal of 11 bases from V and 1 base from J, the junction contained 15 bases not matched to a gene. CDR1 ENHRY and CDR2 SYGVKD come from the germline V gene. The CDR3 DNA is TGTGCCGCCCGGGGAGTAGCGGGAGGGGAGGGGAACACCGGGGAGCTGTTTTTT. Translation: CAARGVAGGEGNTGELFF.

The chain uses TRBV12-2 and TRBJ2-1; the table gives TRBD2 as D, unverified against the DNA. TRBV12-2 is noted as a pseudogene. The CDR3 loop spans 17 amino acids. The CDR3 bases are TGTGCAAGTCGCTCGCGGGACTACACTAACTCCTACAATGAGCAGTTCTTC. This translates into CASRSRDYTNSYNEQFF.

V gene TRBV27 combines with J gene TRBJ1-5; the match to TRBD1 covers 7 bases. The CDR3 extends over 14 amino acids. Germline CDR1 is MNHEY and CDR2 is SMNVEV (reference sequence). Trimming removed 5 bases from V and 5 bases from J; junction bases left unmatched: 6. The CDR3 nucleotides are TGTGCCAGCAGTACTACAGGGGCCGATCAGCCCCAGCATTTT. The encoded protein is CASSTTGADQPQHF.

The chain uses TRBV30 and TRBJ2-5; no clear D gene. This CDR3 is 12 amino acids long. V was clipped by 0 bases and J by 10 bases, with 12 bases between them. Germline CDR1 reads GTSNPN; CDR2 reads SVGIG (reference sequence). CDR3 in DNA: TGTGCCTGGAGTGTAACAGATTCAGGCCAGTACTTC. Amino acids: CAWSVTDSGQYF.

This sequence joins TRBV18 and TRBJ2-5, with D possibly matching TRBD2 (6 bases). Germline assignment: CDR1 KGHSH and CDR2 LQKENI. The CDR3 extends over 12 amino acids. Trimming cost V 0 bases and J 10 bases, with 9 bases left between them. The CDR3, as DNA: TGTGCCAGCTCACCACCCGAGGAGGGCCAGTACTTC. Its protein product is CASSPPEEGQYF.

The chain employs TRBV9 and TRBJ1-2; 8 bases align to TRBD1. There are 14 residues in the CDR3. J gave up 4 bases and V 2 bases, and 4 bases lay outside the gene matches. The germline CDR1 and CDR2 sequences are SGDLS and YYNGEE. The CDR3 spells CASSVDRGRYGYTF. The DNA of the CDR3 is TGTGCCAGCAGCGTTGACAGGGGACGCTATGGCTACACCTTC.

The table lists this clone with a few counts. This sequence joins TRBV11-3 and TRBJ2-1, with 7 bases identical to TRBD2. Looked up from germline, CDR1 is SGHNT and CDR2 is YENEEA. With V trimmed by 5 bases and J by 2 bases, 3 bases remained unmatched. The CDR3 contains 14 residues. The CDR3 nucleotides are TGTGCCAGCAGCCTCCGGGGGGCCTACAATGAGCAGTTCTTC. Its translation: CASSLRGAYNEQFF.

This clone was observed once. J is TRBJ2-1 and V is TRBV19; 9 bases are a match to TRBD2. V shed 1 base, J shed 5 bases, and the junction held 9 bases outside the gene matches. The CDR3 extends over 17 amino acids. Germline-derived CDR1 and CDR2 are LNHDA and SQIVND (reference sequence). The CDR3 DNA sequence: TGTGCCAGTAGTATAGTCTTGCGGGGGGGGATAAACAATGAGCAGTTCTTC. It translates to CASSIVLRGGINNEQFF.

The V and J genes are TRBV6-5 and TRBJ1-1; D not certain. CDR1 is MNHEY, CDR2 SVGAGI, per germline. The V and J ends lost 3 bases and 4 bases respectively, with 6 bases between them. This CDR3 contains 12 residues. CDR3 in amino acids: CASSYTGTEAFF. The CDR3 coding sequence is TGTGCCAGCAGTTATACGGGCACTGAAGCTTTCTTT.

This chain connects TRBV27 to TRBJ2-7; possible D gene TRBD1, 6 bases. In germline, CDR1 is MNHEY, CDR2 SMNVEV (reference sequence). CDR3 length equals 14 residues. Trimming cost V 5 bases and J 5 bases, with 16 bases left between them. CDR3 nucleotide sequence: TGTGCCAGCAGTCCCCAATCACAGGGCCACGAGCAGTACTTC. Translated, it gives CASSPQSQGHEQYF.

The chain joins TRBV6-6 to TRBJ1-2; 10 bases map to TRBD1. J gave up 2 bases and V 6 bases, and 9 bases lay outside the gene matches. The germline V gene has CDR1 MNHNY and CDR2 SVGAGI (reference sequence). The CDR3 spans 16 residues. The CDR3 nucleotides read TGTGCCAGCAGCAGGGGACAGGGGCTCCCAAACTATGGCTACACCTTC. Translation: CASSRGQGLPNYGYTF.